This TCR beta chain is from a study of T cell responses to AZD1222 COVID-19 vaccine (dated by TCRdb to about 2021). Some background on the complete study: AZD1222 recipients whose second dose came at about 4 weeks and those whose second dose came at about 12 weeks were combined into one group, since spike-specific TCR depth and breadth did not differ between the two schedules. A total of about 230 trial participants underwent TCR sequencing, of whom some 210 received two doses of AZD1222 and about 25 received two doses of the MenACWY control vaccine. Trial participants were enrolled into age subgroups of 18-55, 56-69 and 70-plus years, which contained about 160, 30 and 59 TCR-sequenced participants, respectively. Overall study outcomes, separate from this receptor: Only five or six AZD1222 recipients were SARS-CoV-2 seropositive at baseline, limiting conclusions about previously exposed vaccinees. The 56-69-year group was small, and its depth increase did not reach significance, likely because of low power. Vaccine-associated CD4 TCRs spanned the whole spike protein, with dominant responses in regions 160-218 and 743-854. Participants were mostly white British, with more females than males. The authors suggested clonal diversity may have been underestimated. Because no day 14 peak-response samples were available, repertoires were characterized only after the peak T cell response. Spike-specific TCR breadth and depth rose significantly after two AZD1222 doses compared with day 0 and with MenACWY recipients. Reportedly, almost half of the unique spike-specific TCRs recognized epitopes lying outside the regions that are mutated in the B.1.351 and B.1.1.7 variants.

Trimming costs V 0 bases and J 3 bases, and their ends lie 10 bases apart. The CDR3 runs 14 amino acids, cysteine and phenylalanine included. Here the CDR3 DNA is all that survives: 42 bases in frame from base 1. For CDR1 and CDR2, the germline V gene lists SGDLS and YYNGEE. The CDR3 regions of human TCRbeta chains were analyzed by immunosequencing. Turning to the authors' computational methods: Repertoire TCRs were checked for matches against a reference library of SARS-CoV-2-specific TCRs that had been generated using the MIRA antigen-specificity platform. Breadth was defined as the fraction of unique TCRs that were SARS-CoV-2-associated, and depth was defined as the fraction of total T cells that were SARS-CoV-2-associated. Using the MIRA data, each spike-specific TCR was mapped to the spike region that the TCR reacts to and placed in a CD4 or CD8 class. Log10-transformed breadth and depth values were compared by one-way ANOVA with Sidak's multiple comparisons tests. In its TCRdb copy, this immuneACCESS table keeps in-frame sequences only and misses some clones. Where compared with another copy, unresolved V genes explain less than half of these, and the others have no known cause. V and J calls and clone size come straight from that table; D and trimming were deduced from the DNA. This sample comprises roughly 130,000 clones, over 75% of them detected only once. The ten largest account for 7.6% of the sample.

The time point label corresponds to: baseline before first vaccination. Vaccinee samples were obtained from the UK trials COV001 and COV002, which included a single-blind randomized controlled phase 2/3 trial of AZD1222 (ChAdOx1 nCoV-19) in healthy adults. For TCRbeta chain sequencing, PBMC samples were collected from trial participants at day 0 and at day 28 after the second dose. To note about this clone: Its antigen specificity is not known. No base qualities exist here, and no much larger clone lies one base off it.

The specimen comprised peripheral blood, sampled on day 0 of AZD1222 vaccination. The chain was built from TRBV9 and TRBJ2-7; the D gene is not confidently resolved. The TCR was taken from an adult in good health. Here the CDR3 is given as CASSVAEGNYEQYF. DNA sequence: TGTGCCAGCAGCGTAGCAGAAGGGAACTACGAGCAGTACTTC.